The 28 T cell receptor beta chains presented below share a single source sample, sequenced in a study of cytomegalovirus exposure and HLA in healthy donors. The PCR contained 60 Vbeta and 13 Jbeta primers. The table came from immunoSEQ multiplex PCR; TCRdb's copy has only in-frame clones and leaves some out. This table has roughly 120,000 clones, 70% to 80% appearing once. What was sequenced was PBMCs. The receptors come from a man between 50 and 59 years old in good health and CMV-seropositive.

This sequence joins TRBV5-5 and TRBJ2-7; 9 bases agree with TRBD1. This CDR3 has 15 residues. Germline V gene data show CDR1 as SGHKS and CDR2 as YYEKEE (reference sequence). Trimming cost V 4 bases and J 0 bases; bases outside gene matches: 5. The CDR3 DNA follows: TGTGCCAGCAGCACCGGGACAGGGTCCTCCTACGAGCAGTACTTC. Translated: CASSTGTGSSYEQYF.

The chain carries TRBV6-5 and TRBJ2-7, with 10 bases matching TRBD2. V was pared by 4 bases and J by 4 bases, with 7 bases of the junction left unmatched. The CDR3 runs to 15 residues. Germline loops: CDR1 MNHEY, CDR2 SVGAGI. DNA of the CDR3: TGTGCCAGCAGTTGGCGGGCTAGCGGGAGTTACGAGCAGTACTTC. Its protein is CASSWRASGSYEQYF.

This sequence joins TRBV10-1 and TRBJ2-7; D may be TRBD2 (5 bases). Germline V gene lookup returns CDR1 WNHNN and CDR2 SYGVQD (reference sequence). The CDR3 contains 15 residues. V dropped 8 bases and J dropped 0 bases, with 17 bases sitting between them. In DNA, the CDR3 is TGCGCCAGCGGCTCGTTCCGGGATGACTCCTACGAGCAGTACTTC. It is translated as CASGSFRDDSYEQYF.

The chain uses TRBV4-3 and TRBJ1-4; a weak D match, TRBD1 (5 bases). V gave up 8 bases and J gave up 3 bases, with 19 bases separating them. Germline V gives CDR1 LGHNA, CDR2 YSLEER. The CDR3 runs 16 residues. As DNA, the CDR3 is TGCGCCAGCGCCTCTCTGAAGGGGTCGGCTAATGAAAAACTGTTTTTT. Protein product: CASASLKGSANEKLFF.

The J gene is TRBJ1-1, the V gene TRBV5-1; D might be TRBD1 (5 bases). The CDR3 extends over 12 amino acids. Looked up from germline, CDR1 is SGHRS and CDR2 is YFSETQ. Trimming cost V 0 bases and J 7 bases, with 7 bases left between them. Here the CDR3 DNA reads TGCGCCAGCAGCTTGGGACAGCTTGAAGCTTTCTTT. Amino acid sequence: CASSLGQLEAFF.

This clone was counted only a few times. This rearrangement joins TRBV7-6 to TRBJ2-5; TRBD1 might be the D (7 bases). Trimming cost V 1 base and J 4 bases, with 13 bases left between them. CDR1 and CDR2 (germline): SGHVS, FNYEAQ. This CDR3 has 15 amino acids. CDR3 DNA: TGTGCCAGCAGCTTAGGGAGGGGGCTAGGAGAGACCCAGTACTTC. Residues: CASSLGRGLGETQYF.

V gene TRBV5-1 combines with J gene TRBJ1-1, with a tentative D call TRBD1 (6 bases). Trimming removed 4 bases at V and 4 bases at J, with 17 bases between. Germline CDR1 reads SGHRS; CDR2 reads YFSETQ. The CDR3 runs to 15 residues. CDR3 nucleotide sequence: TGCGCCAGCAGCAAAGAGCACAGGGATTCCACTGAAGCTTTCTTT. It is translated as CASSKEHRDSTEAFF.

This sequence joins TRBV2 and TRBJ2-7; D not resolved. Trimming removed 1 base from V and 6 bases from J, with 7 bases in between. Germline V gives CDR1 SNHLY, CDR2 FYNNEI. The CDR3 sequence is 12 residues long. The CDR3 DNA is TGTGCCAGCAGTGAAGTTTCCAGCGAGCAGTACTTC. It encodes CASSEVSSEQYF.

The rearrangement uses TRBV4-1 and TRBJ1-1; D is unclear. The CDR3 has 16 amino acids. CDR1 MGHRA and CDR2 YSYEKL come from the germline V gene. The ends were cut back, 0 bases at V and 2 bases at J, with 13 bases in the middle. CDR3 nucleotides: TGCGCCAGCAGCCAAGAGGTCCTCGGGAGCAACACTGAAGCTTTCTTT. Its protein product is CASSQEVLGSNTEAFF.

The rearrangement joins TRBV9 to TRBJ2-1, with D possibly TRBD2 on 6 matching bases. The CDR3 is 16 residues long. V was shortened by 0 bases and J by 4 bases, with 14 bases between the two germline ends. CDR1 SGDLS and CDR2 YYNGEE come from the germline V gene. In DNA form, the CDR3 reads TGTGCCAGCAGCGTAGCTGCGAGGGACTCTTACAATGAGCAGTTCTTC. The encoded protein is CASSVAARDSYNEQFF.

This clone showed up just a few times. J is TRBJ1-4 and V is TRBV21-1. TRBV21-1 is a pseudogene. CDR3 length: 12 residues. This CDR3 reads CASSRNGEKLFF. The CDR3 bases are TGTGCCAGCAGCAGAAACGGGGAAAAACTGTTTTTT.

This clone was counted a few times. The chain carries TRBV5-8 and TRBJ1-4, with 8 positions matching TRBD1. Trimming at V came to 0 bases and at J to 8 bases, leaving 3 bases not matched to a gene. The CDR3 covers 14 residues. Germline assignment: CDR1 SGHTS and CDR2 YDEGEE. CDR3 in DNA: TGTGCCAGCAGCTTGGCGGGACAGGCGGAAAAACTGTTTTTT. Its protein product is CASSLAGQAEKLFF.

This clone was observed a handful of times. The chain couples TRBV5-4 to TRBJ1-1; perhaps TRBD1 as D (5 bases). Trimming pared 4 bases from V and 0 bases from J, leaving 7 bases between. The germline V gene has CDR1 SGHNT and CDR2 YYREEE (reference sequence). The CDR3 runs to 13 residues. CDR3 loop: CASSPQVNTEAFF. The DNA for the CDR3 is TGTGCCAGCAGCCCACAGGTGAACACTGAAGCTTTCTTT.

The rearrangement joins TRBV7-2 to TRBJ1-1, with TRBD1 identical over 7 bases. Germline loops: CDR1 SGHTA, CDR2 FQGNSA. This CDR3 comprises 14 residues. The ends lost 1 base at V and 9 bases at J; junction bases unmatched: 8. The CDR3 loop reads CASSLEGAVVQAFF. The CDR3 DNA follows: TGTGCCAGCAGCTTAGAGGGGGCGGTAGTTCAAGCTTTCTTT.

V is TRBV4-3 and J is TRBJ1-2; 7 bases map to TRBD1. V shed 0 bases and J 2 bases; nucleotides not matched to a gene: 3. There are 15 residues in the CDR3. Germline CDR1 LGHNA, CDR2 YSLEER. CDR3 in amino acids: CASSQDPTGNYGYTF. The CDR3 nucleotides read TGCGCCAGCAGCCAAGATCCGACAGGGAACTATGGCTACACCTTC.

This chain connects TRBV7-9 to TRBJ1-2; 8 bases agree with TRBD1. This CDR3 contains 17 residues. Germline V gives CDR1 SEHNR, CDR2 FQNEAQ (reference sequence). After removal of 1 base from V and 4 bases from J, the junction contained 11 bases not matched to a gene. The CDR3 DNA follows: TGTGCCAGCAGCTTAGTGACAGGGGTGAAAGAGGGCTATGGCTACACCTTC. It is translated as CASSLVTGVKEGYGYTF.

CDR3 residues: CASRGGWLAGLYEQYF. CDR3 coding DNA: TGTGCCAGCCGTGGCGGTTGGCTAGCGGGCTTGTACGAGCAGTACTTC. The chain combines TRBV6-6 with TRBJ2-7, with 8 bases identical to TRBD2. The germline V gene encodes CDR1 MNHNY and CDR2 SVGAGI (reference sequence). The CDR3 runs 16 residues. V lost 8 bases to trimming and J lost 4 bases; unmatched junction nucleotides: 16.

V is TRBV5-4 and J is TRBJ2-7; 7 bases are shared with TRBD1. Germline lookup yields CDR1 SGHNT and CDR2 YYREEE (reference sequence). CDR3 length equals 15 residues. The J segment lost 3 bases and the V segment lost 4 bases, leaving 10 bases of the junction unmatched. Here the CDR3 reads CASSPTTGFGYEQYF. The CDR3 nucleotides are TGTGCCAGCAGCCCGACGACAGGGTTCGGCTACGAGCAGTACTTC.

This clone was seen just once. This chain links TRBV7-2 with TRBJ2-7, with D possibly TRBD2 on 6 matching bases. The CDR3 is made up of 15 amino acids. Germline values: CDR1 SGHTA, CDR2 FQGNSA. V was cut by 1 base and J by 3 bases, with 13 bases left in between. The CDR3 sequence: CASSLVAVPNYEQYF. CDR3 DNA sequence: TGTGCCAGCAGCTTAGTAGCGGTACCTAACTACGAGCAGTACTTC. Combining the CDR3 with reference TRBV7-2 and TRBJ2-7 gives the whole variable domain GAGVSQSPSNKVTEKGKDVELRCDPISGHTALYWYRQSLGQGLEFLIYFQGNSAPDKSGLPSDRFSAERTGGSVSTLTIQRTQQEDSAVYLCASSLVAVPNYEQYFGPGTRLTVT.

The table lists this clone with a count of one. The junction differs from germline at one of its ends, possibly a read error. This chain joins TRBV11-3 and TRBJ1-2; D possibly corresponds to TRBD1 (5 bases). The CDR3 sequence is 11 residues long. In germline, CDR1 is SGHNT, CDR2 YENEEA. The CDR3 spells CNTAGEVGYTF. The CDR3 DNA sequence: TGCAATACCGCGGGGGAGGTGGGCTACACCTTC.

The CDR3 sequence: CSARKGNGYTF. CDR3 in DNA: TGCAGTGCTAGAAAGGGGAATGGCTACACCTTC. V is TRBV20-1 and J is TRBJ1-2, with a tentative D call TRBD1 (5 bases). This CDR3 has 11 amino acids. The germline V and J ends were trimmed by 2 bases and 6 bases, with 7 bases remaining between them. Germline V lookup: CDR1 DFQATT, CDR2 SNEGSKA (reference sequence).

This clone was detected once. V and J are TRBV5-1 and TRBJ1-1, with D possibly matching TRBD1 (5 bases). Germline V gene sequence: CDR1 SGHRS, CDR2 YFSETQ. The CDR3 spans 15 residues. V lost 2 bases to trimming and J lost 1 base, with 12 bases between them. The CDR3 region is CASSFGGGGNTEAFF. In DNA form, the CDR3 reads TGCGCCAGCAGCTTCGGGGGAGGAGGGAACACTGAAGCTTTCTTT.

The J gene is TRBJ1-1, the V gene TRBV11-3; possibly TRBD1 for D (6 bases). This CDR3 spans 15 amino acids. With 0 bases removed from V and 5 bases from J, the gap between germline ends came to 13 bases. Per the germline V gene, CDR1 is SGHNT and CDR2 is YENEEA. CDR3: CASSLEINRVTEAFF. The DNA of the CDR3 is TGTGCCAGCAGCTTAGAGATCAACAGGGTTACTGAAGCTTTCTTT.

The CDR3 region is CASSEDGSNYGYTF. The CDR3 DNA reads as TGTGCCAGCAGTGAAGACGGGTCTAACTATGGCTACACCTTC. V is TRBV25-1 and J is TRBJ1-2; no definite D call. Per germline, CDR1 MGHDK and CDR2 SYGVNS. The CDR3 totals 14 residues. V lost 2 bases and J lost 0, with 7 bases in between.

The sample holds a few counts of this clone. Here the CDR3 reads CASKQGENSPLHF. In DNA form, the CDR3 reads TGCGCCAGTAAACAGGGGGAAAATTCACCCCTCCACTTT. The J gene is TRBJ1-6, the V gene TRBV5-1; 8 nucleotides line up with TRBD1. Trimming at V came to 8 bases and at J to 7 bases, leaving 5 bases not matched to a gene. Per the germline V gene, CDR1 is SGHRS and CDR2 is YFSETQ. The CDR3 loop spans 13 amino acids.

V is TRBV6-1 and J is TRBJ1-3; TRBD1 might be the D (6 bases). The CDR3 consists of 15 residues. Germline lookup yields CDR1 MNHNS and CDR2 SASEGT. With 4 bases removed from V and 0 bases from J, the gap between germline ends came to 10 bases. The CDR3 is CASSGQAFSGNTIYF. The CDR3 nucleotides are TGTGCCAGCAGTGGACAGGCGTTCTCTGGAAACACCATATATTTT.

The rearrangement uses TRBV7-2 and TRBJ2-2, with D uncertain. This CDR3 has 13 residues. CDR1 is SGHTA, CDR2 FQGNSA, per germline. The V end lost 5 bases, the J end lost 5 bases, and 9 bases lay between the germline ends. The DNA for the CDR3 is TGTGCCAGCAGCCCCCAGTGGACCGGGGAGCTGTTTTTT. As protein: CASSPQWTGELFF.

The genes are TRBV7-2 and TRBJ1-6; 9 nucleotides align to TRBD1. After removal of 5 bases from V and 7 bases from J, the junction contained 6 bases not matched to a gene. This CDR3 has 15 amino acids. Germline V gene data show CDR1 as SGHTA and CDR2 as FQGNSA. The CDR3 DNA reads TGTGCCAGCAGCGCACAGGGGGCGCAAAATTCACCCCTCCACTTT. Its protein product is CASSAQGAQNSPLHF.